The rows below give T cell receptor beta chains drawn from one sample of a study of blood T cell repertoires in COVID-19. Sequencing was performed with immunoSEQ multiplex PCR; in TCRdb, only in-frame clones are kept and a portion is missing. The profile shows some 43,000 clones, 75% to 90% of them singletons. Sequencing was performed on peripheral blood. The receptors originated from a human donor in a cohort sampled during active COVID-19. Each CDR3 is given with its conserved first and last residue. The order of the fields is clone size, J gene, V gene, D gene, CDR3 length, CDR3 protein, CDR3 DNA. A D gene is named only where the DNA matches it firmly. The size field is filled for only some rows; it gives once, few, many or a size class.

clone_size: .; j_call: TRBJ1-2; v_call: TRBV19; d_call: .; cdr3_length: 14; cdr3_aa: CATTPGQANYGYTF; cdr3_nt: TGTGCCACCACGCCGGGACAAGCTAACTATGGCTACACCTTC
clone_size: .; j_call: TRBJ2-1; v_call: TRBV6-4; d_call: TRBD2; cdr3_length: 14; cdr3_aa: CASSQREGRNEQFF; cdr3_nt: TGTGCCAGCAGCCAGAGGGAGGGCCGGAATGAGCAGTTCTTC
clone_size: .; j_call: TRBJ1-1; v_call: TRBV3-1/TRBV3-2; d_call: TRBD1; cdr3_length: 14; cdr3_aa: CASSQQGVVTEAFF; cdr3_nt: TGTGCCAGCAGCCAACAGGGGGTTGTTACTGAAGCTTTCTTT
clone_size: .; j_call: TRBJ1-4; v_call: TRBV7-2; d_call: .; cdr3_length: 16; cdr3_aa: CASSLVFGRGDRELFF; cdr3_nt: TGTGCCAGCAGCTTAGTGTTCGGACGGGGGGATAGGGAACTGTTTTTT
clone_size: few; j_call: TRBJ2-5; v_call: TRBV7-2; d_call: TRBD2; cdr3_length: 17; cdr3_aa: CASSSSLSGLWAETQYF; cdr3_nt: TGTGCCAGCAGCTCATCCCTTAGCGGGTTATGGGCAGAGACCCAGTACTTC
clone_size: .; j_call: TRBJ2-1; v_call: TRBV3-1/TRBV3-2; d_call: TRBD2; cdr3_length: 17; cdr3_aa: CASSPKLAGRAYNEQFF; cdr3_nt: TGTGCCAGCAGCCCAAAACTAGCGGGAAGGGCCTACAATGAGCAGTTCTTC
clone_size: once; j_call: TRBJ2-7; v_call: TRBV5-1; d_call: TRBD1; cdr3_length: 14; cdr3_aa: CASSLGQGPYEQYF; cdr3_nt: TGCGCCAGCAGCTTGGGACAGGGCCCCTACGAGCAGTACTTC
clone_size: once; j_call: TRBJ2-7; v_call: TRBV18; d_call: TRBD2; cdr3_length: 15; cdr3_aa: CASSPPGLATYEQYF; cdr3_nt: TGTGCCAGCTCACCCCCGGGACTAGCGACGTACGAGCAGTACTTC
clone_size: .; j_call: TRBJ2-5; v_call: TRBV19; d_call: .; cdr3_length: 15; cdr3_aa: CASSRGSGGEETQYF; cdr3_nt: TGTGCCAGTAGTAGGGGGTCTGGGGGCGAAGAGACCCAGTACTTC
clone_size: .; j_call: TRBJ1-2; v_call: TRBV28; d_call: .; cdr3_length: 12; cdr3_aa: CASSSQAYGYTF; cdr3_nt: TGTGCCAGCAGTTCACAGGCTTATGGCTACACCTTC
clone_size: .; j_call: TRBJ1-4; v_call: TRBV7-8; d_call: TRBD1; cdr3_length: 17; cdr3_aa: CASSLARQQGVGEKLFF; cdr3_nt: TGTGCCAGCAGCTTAGCTCGGCAACAGGGGGTGGGGGAAAAACTGTTTTTT
clone_size: .; j_call: TRBJ1-2; v_call: TRBV6-6; d_call: TRBD1; cdr3_length: 15; cdr3_aa: CASSYSTGSNYGYTF; cdr3_nt: TGTGCCAGCAGTTACTCGACAGGGTCGAACTATGGCTACACCTTC
clone_size: .; j_call: TRBJ2-1; v_call: TRBV4-2; d_call: .; cdr3_length: 16; cdr3_aa: CASSLSRDLYYNEQFF; cdr3_nt: TGTGCCAGCAGCCTAAGCCGGGACTTGTACTACAATGAGCAGTTCTTC
clone_size: .; j_call: TRBJ2-7; v_call: TRBV6-2/TRBV6-3; d_call: TRBD2; cdr3_length: 15; cdr3_aa: CASSHRTSGSLEQYF; cdr3_nt: TGTGCCAGCAGTCACCGGACTAGCGGGAGTCTCGAGCAGTACTTC
clone_size: few; j_call: TRBJ2-4; v_call: TRBV30; d_call: TRBD2; cdr3_length: 13; cdr3_aa: CATSGVAKNIQYF; cdr3_nt: TGTGCGACTAGCGGGGTAGCCAAAAACATTCAGTACTTC
clone_size: .; j_call: TRBJ2-1; v_call: TRBV10-3; d_call: TRBD2; cdr3_length: 12; cdr3_aa: CAINAGVNEQFF; cdr3_nt: TGTGCCATCAATGCGGGAGTAAATGAGCAGTTCTTC
clone_size: few; j_call: TRBJ2-7; v_call: TRBV5-4; d_call: TRBD1; cdr3_length: 15; cdr3_aa: CASSQRTGTDHEQYF; cdr3_nt: TGTGCCAGCAGCCAGCGGACAGGGACGGACCACGAGCAGTACTTC
clone_size: .; j_call: TRBJ2-3; v_call: TRBV15; d_call: TRBD2; cdr3_length: 16; cdr3_aa: CATQASGTPTTDTQYF; cdr3_nt: TGTGCCACCCAGGCTAGCGGGACCCCAACAACGGATACGCAGTATTTT
clone_size: .; j_call: TRBJ2-7; v_call: TRBV9; d_call: .; cdr3_length: 13; cdr3_aa: CASNKDREGEQYF; cdr3_nt: TGTGCCAGCAATAAGGACAGGGAGGGCGAGCAGTACTTC
clone_size: .; j_call: TRBJ2-7; v_call: TRBV6-6; d_call: .; cdr3_length: 13; cdr3_aa: CASNPAVTYEQYF; cdr3_nt: TGTGCCAGCAATCCAGCGGTGACCTACGAGCAGTACTTC
clone_size: .; j_call: TRBJ2-7; v_call: TRBV2; d_call: .; cdr3_length: 14; cdr3_aa: CASSGYRGRNEQYF; cdr3_nt: TGTGCCAGCAGCGGATACCGGGGAAGGAACGAGCAGTACTTC
clone_size: .; j_call: TRBJ2-3; v_call: TRBV2; d_call: TRBD2; cdr3_length: 14; cdr3_aa: CASIGAGGADTQYF; cdr3_nt: TGTGCCAGCATTGGGGCGGGAGGCGCAGATACGCAGTATTTT
clone_size: once; j_call: TRBJ2-5; v_call: TRBV7-8; d_call: TRBD1; cdr3_length: 18; cdr3_aa: CASSSSLIQGALRETQYF; cdr3_nt: TGTGCCAGCAGCTCGTCTCTGATCCAGGGGGCCCTTCGGGAGACCCAGTACTTC
clone_size: medium-sized; j_call: TRBJ2-1; v_call: TRBV30; d_call: TRBD2; cdr3_length: 14; cdr3_aa: CAWSRAGAYNEQFF; cdr3_nt: TGTGCCTGGAGTAGGGCGGGAGCTTACAATGAGCAGTTCTTC
clone_size: .; j_call: TRBJ2-5; v_call: TRBV2; d_call: TRBD1; cdr3_length: 15; cdr3_aa: CASSIDRGHGETQYF; cdr3_nt: TGTGCCAGCAGCATCGACAGGGGGCACGGAGAGACCCAGTACTTC
clone_size: .; j_call: TRBJ2-7; v_call: TRBV7-2; d_call: TRBD1; cdr3_length: 14; cdr3_aa: CASSLGTANYEQYF; cdr3_nt: TGTGCCAGCAGCCTGGGGACAGCTAACTACGAGCAGTACTTC
clone_size: .; j_call: TRBJ1-2; v_call: TRBV2; d_call: .; cdr3_length: 15; cdr3_aa: CASSEYSAAFEGYTF; cdr3_nt: TGTGCCAGCAGTGAATATTCGGCGGCGTTCGAGGGCTACACCTTC
clone_size: few; j_call: TRBJ2-2; v_call: TRBV5-8; d_call: .; cdr3_length: 15; cdr3_aa: CASSTGQRGTGELFF; cdr3_nt: TGTGCCAGCAGCACCGGACAACGAGGCACCGGGGAGCTGTTTTTT
clone_size: .; j_call: TRBJ2-7; v_call: TRBV7-2; d_call: .; cdr3_length: 13; cdr3_aa: CASPWGDSYEQYF; cdr3_nt: TGTGCCAGCCCCTGGGGGGACTCCTACGAGCAGTACTTC
clone_size: .; j_call: TRBJ2-7; v_call: TRBV9; d_call: .; cdr3_length: 15; cdr3_aa: CASSPTGVFSYEQYF; cdr3_nt: TGTGCCAGCAGCCCTACGGGGGTCTTTTCCTACGAGCAGTACTTC
clone_size: .; j_call: TRBJ2-3; v_call: TRBV20-1; d_call: .; cdr3_length: 13; cdr3_aa: CSASNGSTDTQYF; cdr3_nt: TGCAGTGCTAGTAACGGGAGCACAGATACGCAGTATTTT
clone_size: once; j_call: TRBJ2-3; v_call: TRBV7-2; d_call: .; cdr3_length: 14; cdr3_aa: CASSLVVSTDTQYF; cdr3_nt: TGTGCCAGCAGCTTAGTAGTTAGCACAGATACGCAGTATTTT
clone_size: .; j_call: TRBJ2-7; v_call: TRBV5-4; d_call: .; cdr3_length: 15; cdr3_aa: CASSLRADRVYEQYF; cdr3_nt: TGTGCCAGCAGCTTAAGGGCCGACAGAGTCTACGAGCAGTACTTC
clone_size: .; j_call: TRBJ2-3; v_call: TRBV30; d_call: TRBD1; cdr3_length: 12; cdr3_aa: CARDRGADTQYF; cdr3_nt: TGTGCCCGGGACAGGGGGGCAGATACGCAGTATTTT
clone_size: .; j_call: TRBJ2-5; v_call: TRBV9; d_call: TRBD2; cdr3_length: 18; cdr3_aa: CASSVGPVTSGNQETQYF; cdr3_nt: TGTGCCAGCAGCGTAGGCCCAGTGACTAGCGGGAACCAAGAGACCCAGTACTTC
clone_size: .; j_call: TRBJ2-4; v_call: TRBV30; d_call: TRBD2; cdr3_length: 19; cdr3_aa: CAWSVFRTSGRRAKNIQYF; cdr3_nt: TGTGCCTGGAGTGTTTTCCGGACTAGCGGGAGGAGGGCCAAAAACATTCAGTACTTC
clone_size: .; j_call: TRBJ2-6; v_call: TRBV18; d_call: TRBD2; cdr3_length: 17; cdr3_aa: CASSTGLRPSGANVLTF; cdr3_nt: TGTGCCAGCTCAACGGGACTACGTCCCTCTGGGGCCAACGTCCTGACTTTC
clone_size: .; j_call: TRBJ2-5; v_call: TRBV11-2; d_call: .; cdr3_length: 14; cdr3_aa: CASSFEGLQETQYF; cdr3_nt: TGTGCCAGCAGCTTCGAAGGACTCCAAGAGACCCAGTACTTC
clone_size: .; j_call: TRBJ2-7; v_call: TRBV20-1; d_call: .; cdr3_length: 11; cdr3_aa: CSATGDYEQYF; cdr3_nt: TGCAGTGCTACGGGGGACTACGAGCAGTACTTC
clone_size: .; j_call: TRBJ1-5; v_call: TRBV5-5; d_call: .; cdr3_length: 15; cdr3_aa: CASSPTPGIGQPQHF; cdr3_nt: TGTGCCAGCAGCCCTACTCCGGGAATAGGACAGCCCCAGCATTTT
clone_size: .; j_call: TRBJ2-5; v_call: TRBV7-8; d_call: .; cdr3_length: 13; cdr3_aa: CASSLLRWETQYF; cdr3_nt: TGTGCCAGCAGCTTACTTCGGTGGGAGACCCAGTACTTC
clone_size: .; j_call: TRBJ2-7; v_call: TRBV19; d_call: TRBD1; cdr3_length: 17; cdr3_aa: CASSISTQGTGPYEQYF; cdr3_nt: TGTGCCAGTAGTATATCCACCCAGGGGACAGGCCCCTACGAGCAGTACTTC
clone_size: .; j_call: TRBJ1-2; v_call: TRBV28; d_call: .; cdr3_length: 13; cdr3_aa: CASSLGGIYGYTF; cdr3_nt: TGTGCCAGCAGTTTGGGGGGAATCTATGGCTACACCTTC
clone_size: .; j_call: TRBJ2-7; v_call: TRBV4-3; d_call: .; cdr3_length: 16; cdr3_aa: CASSPLATGRAFEQYF; cdr3_nt: TGCGCCAGCAGCCCATTAGCGACCGGTCGAGCGTTCGAGCAGTACTTC
clone_size: .; j_call: TRBJ1-3; v_call: TRBV4-2; d_call: .; cdr3_length: 17; cdr3_aa: CASSQELAGRGANTIYF; cdr3_nt: TGTGCCAGCAGCCAAGAGTTGGCTGGCAGGGGAGCCAACACCATATATTTT
clone_size: .; j_call: TRBJ2-1; v_call: TRBV6-2/TRBV6-3; d_call: .; cdr3_length: 16; cdr3_aa: CASSYTLGKRDNEQFF; cdr3_nt: TGTGCCAGCAGTTACACGCTAGGCAAGCGGGACAATGAGCAGTTCTTC
clone_size: once; j_call: TRBJ2-5; v_call: TRBV6-5; d_call: .; cdr3_length: 11; cdr3_aa: CASSSSETQYF; cdr3_nt: TGTGCCAGCAGTAGTAGCGAGACCCAGTACTTC
clone_size: .; j_call: TRBJ2-3; v_call: TRBV5-5; d_call: TRBD1; cdr3_length: 14; cdr3_aa: CASSPDRSTDTQYF; cdr3_nt: TGTGCCAGCAGCCCGGACAGGAGCACAGATACGCAGTATTTT
clone_size: .; j_call: TRBJ2-7; v_call: TRBV28; d_call: TRBD2; cdr3_length: 14; cdr3_aa: CASSLASGRYEQYF; cdr3_nt: TGTGCCAGCAGTTTGGCTAGCGGGAGGTACGAGCAGTACTTC
clone_size: .; j_call: TRBJ1-3; v_call: TRBV5-5; d_call: .; cdr3_length: 14; cdr3_aa: CASSPRGYRNTIYF; cdr3_nt: TGTGCCAGCAGCCCACGGGGGTATAGAAACACCATATATTTT
clone_size: once; j_call: TRBJ1-4; v_call: TRBV28; d_call: TRBD1; cdr3_length: 15; cdr3_aa: CASNPSGTGREKLFF; cdr3_nt: TGTGCCAGCAATCCCTCCGGGACAGGGCGGGAAAAACTGTTTTTT
clone_size: .; j_call: TRBJ1-1; v_call: TRBV4-1; d_call: .; cdr3_length: 15; cdr3_aa: CASSQGGIQATEAFF; cdr3_nt: TGCGCCAGCAGCCAAGGAGGGATACAAGCGACTGAAGCTTTCTTT
clone_size: .; j_call: TRBJ1-5; v_call: TRBV5-1; d_call: .; cdr3_length: 11; cdr3_aa: CASSLDQPQHF; cdr3_nt: TGCGCCAGCAGCCTCGATCAGCCCCAGCATTTT
clone_size: .; j_call: TRBJ2-1; v_call: TRBV6-5; d_call: TRBD1; cdr3_length: 15; cdr3_aa: CASSLSAGGDYEQFF; cdr3_nt: TGTGCCAGCAGCTTATCGGCAGGGGGAGATTATGAGCAGTTCTTC